This T cell receptor (beta chain) was sequenced during a study of blood T cell repertoires in COVID-19. In the original analysis: How many nucleated cells were present was estimated from reference gene primer amplification. Profiling relied on immunoSEQ multiplex PCR, and the TCRdb table lists in-frame clones only, not all of them. For V, J and clone size, that table is used; D and trimming come from the DNA. Of 300,000 to 350,000 clones in the sample, roughly 87% were seen once. Patients of the Seattle cohort, enrolled during active infection, were followed longitudinally. The CDR3 is 19 residues long. Germline V gene data show CDR1 as MNHEY and CDR2 as SMNVEV (reference sequence). The V end was cut by 8 bases, the J end by 2 bases, with 30 bases between.

The J gene is TRBJ2-5, the V gene TRBV27, with D maybe TRBD2 (7 bases). The sequence came from a man aged 25 to 45 with COVID-19, enrolled during active disease. Input material: peripheral blood. The DNA of the CDR3 is TGTGCCAGCCCCAACGGCCCCCGGGATTGGGAGGGGACACAAGAGACCCAGTACTTC. Residues: CASPNGPRDWEGTQETQYF.